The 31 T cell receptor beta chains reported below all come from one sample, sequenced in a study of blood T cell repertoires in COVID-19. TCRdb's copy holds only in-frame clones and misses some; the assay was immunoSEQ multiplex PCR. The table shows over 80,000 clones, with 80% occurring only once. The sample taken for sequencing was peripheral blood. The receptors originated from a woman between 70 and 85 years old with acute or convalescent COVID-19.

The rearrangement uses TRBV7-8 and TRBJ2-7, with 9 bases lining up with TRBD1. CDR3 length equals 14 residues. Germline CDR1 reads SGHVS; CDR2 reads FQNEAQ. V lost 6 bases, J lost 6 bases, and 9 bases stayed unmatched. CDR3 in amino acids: CASSRLGTGLEQYF. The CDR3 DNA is TGTGCCAGCAGTCGACTCGGGACAGGGCTCGAGCAGTACTTC. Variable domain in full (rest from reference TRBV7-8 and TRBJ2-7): GAGVSQSPRYKVAKRGQDVALRCDPISGHVSLFWYQQALGQGPEFLTYFQNEAQLDKSGLPSDRFFAERPEGSVSTLKIQRTQQEDSAVYLCASSRLGTGLEQYFGPGTRLTVT.

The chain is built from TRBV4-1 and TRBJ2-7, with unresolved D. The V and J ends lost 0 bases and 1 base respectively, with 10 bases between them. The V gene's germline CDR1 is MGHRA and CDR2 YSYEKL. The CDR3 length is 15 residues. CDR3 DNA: TGCGCCAGCAGCCAAGAAAACGGAGTGTCCTACGAGCAGTACTTC. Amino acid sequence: CASSQENGVSYEQYF.

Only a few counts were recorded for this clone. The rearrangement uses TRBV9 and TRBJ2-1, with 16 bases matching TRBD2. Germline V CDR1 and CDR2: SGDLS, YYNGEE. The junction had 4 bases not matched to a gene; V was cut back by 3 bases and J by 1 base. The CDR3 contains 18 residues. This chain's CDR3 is CASSAGLAGGGSYNEQFF. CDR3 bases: TGTGCCAGCAGCGCGGGACTAGCGGGAGGGGGATCCTACAATGAGCAGTTCTTC.

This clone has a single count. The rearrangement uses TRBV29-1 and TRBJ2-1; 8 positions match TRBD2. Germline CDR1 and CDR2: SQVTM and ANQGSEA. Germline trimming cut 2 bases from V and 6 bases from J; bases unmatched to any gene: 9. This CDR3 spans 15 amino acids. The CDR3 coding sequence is TGCAGCGTTGAAATAGCGGGGTTCGTGTTCAATGAGCAGTTCTTC. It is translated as CSVEIAGFVFNEQFF.

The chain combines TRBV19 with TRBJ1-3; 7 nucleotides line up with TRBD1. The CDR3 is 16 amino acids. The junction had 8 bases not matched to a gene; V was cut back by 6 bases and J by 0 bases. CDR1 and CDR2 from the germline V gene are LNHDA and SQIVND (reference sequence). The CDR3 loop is CASSRQGHYSGNTIYF. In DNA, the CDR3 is TGTGCCAGTAGCCGACAGGGTCATTACTCTGGAAACACCATATATTTT.

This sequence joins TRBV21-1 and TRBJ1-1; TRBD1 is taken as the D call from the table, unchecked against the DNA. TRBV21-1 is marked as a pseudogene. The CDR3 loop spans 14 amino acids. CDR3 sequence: CASGTPGQGSEAFF. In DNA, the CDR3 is TGTGCCAGCGGAACCCCGGGACAGGGATCTGAAGCTTTCTTT.

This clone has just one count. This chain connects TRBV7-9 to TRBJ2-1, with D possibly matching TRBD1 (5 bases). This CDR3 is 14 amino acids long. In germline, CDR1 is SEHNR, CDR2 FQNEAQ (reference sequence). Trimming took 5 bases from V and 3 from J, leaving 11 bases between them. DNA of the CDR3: TGTGCCAGCAGCCCTACAGGAAACTACAATGAGCAGTTCTTC. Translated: CASSPTGNYNEQFF. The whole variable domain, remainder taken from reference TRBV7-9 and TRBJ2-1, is DTGVSQNPRHKITKRGQNVTFRCDPISEHNRLYWYRQTLGQGPEFLTYFQNEAQLEKSRLLSDRFSAERPKGSFSTLEIQRTEQGDSAMYLCASSPTGNYNEQFFGPGTRLTVL.

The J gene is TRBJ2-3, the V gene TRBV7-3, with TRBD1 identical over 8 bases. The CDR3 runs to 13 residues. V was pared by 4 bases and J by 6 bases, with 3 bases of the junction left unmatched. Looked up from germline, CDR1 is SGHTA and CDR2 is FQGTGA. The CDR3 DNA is TGTGCCAGCAGCTCGACAGGGGTCGATACGCAGTATTTT. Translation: CASSSTGVDTQYF.

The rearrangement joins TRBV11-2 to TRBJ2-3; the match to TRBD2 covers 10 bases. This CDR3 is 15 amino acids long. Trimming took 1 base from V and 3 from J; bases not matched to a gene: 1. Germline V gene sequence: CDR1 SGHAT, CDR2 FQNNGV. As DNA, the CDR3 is TGTGCCAGCAGCTTAGTAGCGGGAGGTACAGATACGCAGTATTTT. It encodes CASSLVAGGTDTQYF.

CDR3 amino acids: CASSDNNNEQFF. For the CDR3, the DNA is TGCGCCAGCAGCGACAATAACAATGAGCAGTTCTTC. The chain is built from TRBV5-1 and TRBJ2-1; D call uncertain. Trimming stripped 4 bases from V and 5 bases from J, with 7 bases between. The CDR3 spans 12 residues. Germline values: CDR1 SGHRS, CDR2 YFSETQ. Full variable domain (missing parts from reference TRBV5-1 and TRBJ2-1): KAGVTQTPRYLIKTRGQQVTLSCSPISGHRSVSWYQQTPGQGLQFLFEYFSETQRNKGNFPGRFSGRQFSNSRSEMNVSTLELGDSALYLCASSDNNNEQFFGPGTRLTVL.

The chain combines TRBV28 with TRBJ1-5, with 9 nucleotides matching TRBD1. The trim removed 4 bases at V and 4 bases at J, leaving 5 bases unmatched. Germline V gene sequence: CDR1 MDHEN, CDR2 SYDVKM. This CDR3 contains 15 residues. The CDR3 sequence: CASSYRGRGNQPQHF. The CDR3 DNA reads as TGTGCCAGCAGTTACAGGGGGCGGGGAAATCAGCCCCAGCATTTT.

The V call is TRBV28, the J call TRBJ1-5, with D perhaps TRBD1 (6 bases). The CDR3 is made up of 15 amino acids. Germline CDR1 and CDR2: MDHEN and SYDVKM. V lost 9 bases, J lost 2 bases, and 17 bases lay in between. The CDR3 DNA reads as TGTGCCAGTAATTCGGGGGGCACGGGCAATCAGCCCCAGCATTTT. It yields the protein CASNSGGTGNQPQHF.

For the CDR3, the DNA is TGTGCCAGCAGCCCTTTTACCGGGACAAACTACGAGCAGTACTTC. Protein sequence: CASSPFTGTNYEQYF. The V gene is TRBV11-2, the J gene TRBJ2-7; possible D gene TRBD1, 6 bases. Looked up from germline, CDR1 is SGHAT and CDR2 is FQNNGV. Trimming left V 5 bases short and J 3 bases short, with 17 bases between. This CDR3 is 15 amino acids long.

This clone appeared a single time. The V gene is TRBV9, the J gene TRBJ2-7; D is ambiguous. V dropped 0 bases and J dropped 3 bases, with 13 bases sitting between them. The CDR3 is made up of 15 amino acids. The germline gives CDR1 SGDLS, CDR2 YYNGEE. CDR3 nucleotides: TGTGCCAGCAGCGTAGGAGGTACCCCGCTCTACGAGCAGTACTTC. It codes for CASSVGGTPLYEQYF.

Written as DNA, the CDR3 is TGTGCCAGTACCCCCTCCGGGAGGGGCTCCTATGGCTACACCTTC. Residues: CASTPSGRGSYGYTF. This chain links TRBV19 with TRBJ1-2, with a weak D call TRBD1 (5 bases). V was trimmed by 7 bases and J by 4 bases, leaving 19 bases between them. CDR3 length: 15 residues. Germline CDR1 and CDR2: LNHDA and SQIVND (reference sequence).

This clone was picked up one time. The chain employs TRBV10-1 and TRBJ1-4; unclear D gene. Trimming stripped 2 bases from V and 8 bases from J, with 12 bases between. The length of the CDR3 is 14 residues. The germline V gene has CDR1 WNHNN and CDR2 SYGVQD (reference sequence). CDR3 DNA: TGCGCCAGCAGTGAGAAGGCGGAAGAGGAAAAACTGTTTTTT. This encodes CASSEKAEEEKLFF.

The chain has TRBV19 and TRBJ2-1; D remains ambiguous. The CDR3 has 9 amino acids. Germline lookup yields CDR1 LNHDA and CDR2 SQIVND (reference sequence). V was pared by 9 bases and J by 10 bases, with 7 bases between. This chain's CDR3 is CARLWEQFF. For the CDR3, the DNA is TGTGCCAGACTTTGGGAGCAGTTCTTC.

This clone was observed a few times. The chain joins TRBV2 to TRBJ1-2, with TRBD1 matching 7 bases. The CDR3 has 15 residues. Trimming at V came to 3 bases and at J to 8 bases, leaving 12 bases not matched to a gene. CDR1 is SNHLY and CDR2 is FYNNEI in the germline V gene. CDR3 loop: CASSERGGQAEGYTF. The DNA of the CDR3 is TGTGCCAGCAGTGAGAGAGGAGGACAGGCTGAAGGCTACACCTTC.

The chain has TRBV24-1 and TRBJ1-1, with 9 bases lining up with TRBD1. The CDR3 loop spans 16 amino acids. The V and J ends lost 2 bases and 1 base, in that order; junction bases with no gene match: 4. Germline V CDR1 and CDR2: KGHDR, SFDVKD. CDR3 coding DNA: TGTGCCACCAGTGATTCCGGGACAGGGTCGAACACTGAAGCTTTCTTT. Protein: CATSDSGTGSNTEAFF.

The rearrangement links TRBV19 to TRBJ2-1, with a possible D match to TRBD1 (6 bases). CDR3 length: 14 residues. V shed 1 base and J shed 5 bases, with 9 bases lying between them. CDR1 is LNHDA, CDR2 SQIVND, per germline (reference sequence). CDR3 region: CASSIGGPNNEQFF. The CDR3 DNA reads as TGTGCCAGTAGTATAGGGGGGCCGAACAATGAGCAGTTCTTC. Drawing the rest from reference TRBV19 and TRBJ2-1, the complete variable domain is DGGITQSPKYLFRKEGQNVTLSCEQNLNHDAMYWYRQDPGQGLRLIYYSQIVNDFQKGDIAEGYSVSREKKESFPLTVTSAQKNPTAFYLCASSIGGPNNEQFFGPGTRLTVL.

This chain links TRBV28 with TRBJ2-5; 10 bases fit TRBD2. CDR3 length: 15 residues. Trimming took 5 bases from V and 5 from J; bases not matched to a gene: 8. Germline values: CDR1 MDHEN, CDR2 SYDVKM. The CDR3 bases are TGTGCCAGCAGTCCCAGCGGGAGGGCCTGGGAGACCCAGTACTTC. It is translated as CASSPSGRAWETQYF.

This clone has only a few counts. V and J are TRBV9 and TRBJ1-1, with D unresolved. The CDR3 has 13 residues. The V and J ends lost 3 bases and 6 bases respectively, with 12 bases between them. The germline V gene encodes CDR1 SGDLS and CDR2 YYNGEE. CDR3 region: CASSGHPEAEAFF. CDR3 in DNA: TGTGCCAGCAGCGGCCACCCGGAGGCTGAAGCTTTCTTT.

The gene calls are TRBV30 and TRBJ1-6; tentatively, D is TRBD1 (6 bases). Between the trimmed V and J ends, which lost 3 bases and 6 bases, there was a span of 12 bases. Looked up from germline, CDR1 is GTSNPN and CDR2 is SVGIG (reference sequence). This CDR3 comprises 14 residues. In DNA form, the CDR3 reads TGTGCCTGGAGGGACAGTTTCGCTAATTCACCCCTCCACTTT. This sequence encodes CAWRDSFANSPLHF.

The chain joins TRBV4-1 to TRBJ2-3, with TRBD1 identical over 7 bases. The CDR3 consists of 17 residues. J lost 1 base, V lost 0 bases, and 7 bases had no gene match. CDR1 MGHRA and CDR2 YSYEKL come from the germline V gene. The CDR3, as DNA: TGCGCCAGCAGCCAAGATGAGGGGGCGCAGGGCACAGATACGCAGTATTTT. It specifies CASSQDEGAQGTDTQYF.

CDR3 residues: CASSQEVHTKFVETQYF. CDR3 sequence (DNA): TGTGCCAGCAGCCAAGAGGTACACACAAAATTCGTAGAGACCCAGTACTTC. The gene calls are TRBV4-2 and TRBJ2-5; the D is unclear. Trimming removed 0 bases at V and 4 bases at J, with 18 bases between. Germline loops: CDR1 LGHNA, CDR2 YNFKEQ. The CDR3 sequence is 17 residues long.

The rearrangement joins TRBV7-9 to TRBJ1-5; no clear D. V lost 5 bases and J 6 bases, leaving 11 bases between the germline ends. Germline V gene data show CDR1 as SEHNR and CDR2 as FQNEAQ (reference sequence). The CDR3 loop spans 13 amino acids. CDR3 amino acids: CASSLSQFQPQHF. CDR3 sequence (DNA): TGTGCCAGCAGCCTCTCTCAGTTTCAGCCCCAGCATTTT.

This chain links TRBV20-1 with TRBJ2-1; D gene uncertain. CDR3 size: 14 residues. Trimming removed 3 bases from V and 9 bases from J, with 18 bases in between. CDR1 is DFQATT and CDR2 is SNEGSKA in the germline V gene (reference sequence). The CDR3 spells CSASLLLQGSEQFF. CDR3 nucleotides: TGCAGTGCTAGTTTACTACTCCAAGGTAGTGAGCAGTTCTTC.

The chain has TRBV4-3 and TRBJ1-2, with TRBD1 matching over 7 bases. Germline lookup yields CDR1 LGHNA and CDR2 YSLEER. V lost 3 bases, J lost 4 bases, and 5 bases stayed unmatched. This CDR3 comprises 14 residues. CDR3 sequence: CASSQRGQGYGYTF. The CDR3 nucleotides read TGCGCCAGCAGCCAGAGGGGGCAGGGCTATGGCTACACCTTC.

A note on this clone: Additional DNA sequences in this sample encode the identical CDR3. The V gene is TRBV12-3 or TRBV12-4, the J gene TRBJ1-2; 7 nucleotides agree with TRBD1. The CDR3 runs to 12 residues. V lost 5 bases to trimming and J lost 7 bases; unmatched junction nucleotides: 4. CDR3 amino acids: CASSPTGFGYTF. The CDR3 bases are TGTGCCAGCAGTCCGACAGGGTTTGGCTACACCTTC.

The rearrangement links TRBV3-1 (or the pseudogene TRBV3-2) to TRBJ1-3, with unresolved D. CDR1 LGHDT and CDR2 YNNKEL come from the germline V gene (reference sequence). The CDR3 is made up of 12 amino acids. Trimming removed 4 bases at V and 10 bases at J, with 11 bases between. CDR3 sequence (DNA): TGTGCCAGCAGCCGGGTGTCGGGAACCATATATTTT. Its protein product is CASSRVSGTIYF.

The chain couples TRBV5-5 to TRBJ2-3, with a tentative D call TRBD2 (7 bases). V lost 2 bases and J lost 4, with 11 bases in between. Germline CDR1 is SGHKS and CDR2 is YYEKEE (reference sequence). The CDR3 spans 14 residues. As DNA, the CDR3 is TGTGCCAGCAGCTTTCCGGGGGGCTCAGATACGCAGTATTTT. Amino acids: CASSFPGGSDTQYF.